These T cell receptor beta chains were read from a single sample in a study of cytomegalovirus exposure and HLA in healthy donors. TCRdb's copy holds only in-frame clones and misses some; the assay was immunoSEQ multiplex PCR. This sample has around 300,000 clones, with around 86% found just once. Source material: PBMCs. These receptors all come from a young woman in good health and CMV-seronegative. Both conserved end residues are part of each CDR3. D genes are given only for firm matches. A clone size is listed for some rows: how often the clone was seen (once, few, many), or a class if it is expanded.

J,V,length,size,D,CDR3,DNA
TRBJ2-1,TRBV30,15,-,TRBD2,CAWTQGLAAYNEQFF,TGTGCCTGGACCCAGGGACTAGCGGCCTACAATGAGCAGTTCTTC
TRBJ2-7,TRBV5-1,14,-,-,CASSSNEAASEQYF,TGCGCCAGCAGCTCTAACGAGGCCGCCTCCGAGCAGTACTTC
TRBJ1-2,TRBV6-5,12,few,-,CASSPGLPGYTF,TGTGCCAGCAGTCCAGGTTTGCCCGGCTACACCTTC
TRBJ2-3,TRBV9,13,-,TRBD1,CASKGQGPDTQYF,TGTGCCAGTAAGGGACAGGGGCCAGATACGCAGTATTTT
TRBJ1-1,TRBV5-5,14,-,-,CASSYPGNLAEAFF,TGTGCCAGCAGCTATCCGGGTAACTTGGCTGAAGCTTTCTTT
TRBJ2-7,TRBV9,13,-,-,CASSVGGSYEQYF,TGTGCCAGCAGCGTAGGCGGCTCCTACGAGCAGTACTTC
TRBJ2-7,TRBV6-1,11,few,TRBD2,CASRAGGEQYF,TGTGCCAGCAGAGCGGGGGGCGAGCAGTACTTC
TRBJ2-2,TRBV4-3,16,-,-,CASSQEARAATGELFF,TGCGCCAGCAGCCAAGAGGCCAGGGCGGCCACCGGGGAGCTGTTTTTT
TRBJ1-2,TRBV30,13,-,TRBD1,CAWSEGQGQGYTF,TGTGCCTGGAGCGAAGGACAGGGTCAAGGCTACACCTTC
TRBJ2-1,TRBV4-2,17,-,TRBD2,CASSQEGTSGGAFEQFF,TGTGCCAGCAGCCAAGAGGGCACTAGCGGGGGGGCCTTTGAGCAGTTCTTC
TRBJ1-1,TRBV19,16,-,-,CASSIAPGLRNTEAFF,TGTGCCAGTAGTATAGCACCCGGGTTGAGGAACACTGAAGCTTTCTTT
TRBJ2-7,TRBV5-1,16,-,TRBD1,CASSLFARQGAYEQYF,TGCGCCAGCAGCTTGTTCGCCCGACAGGGCGCCTACGAGCAGTACTTC
TRBJ1-6,TRBV4-1,18,-,-,CASSQLSGESSYNSPLHF,TGCGCCAGCAGCCAACTCTCAGGGGAAAGCTCCTATAATTCACCCCTCCACTTT
TRBJ2-7,TRBV29-1,13,-,-,CSVVEGSSYEQYF,TGCAGCGTTGTGGAGGGATCCTCCTACGAGCAGTACTTC
TRBJ1-5,TRBV19,14,-,-,CASRDTKRNQPQHF,TGTGCCAGCCGGGACACCAAGCGCAATCAGCCCCAGCATTTT
TRBJ2-5,TRBV7-2,12,-,TRBD1,CASNGQGETQYF,TGTGCCAGCAACGGACAGGGAGAGACCCAGTACTTC
TRBJ1-6,TRBV5-1,15,-,-,CASSSTGADNSPLHF,TGCGCCAGCAGCTCGACAGGAGCTGATAATTCACCCCTCCACTTT